The clone carrying this T cell receptor beta chain has a count of ten or more. The antigen is unknown. Healthy Caucasian donors formed the entire cohort. These data originate in a study of identical twins. Template switching (which added a universal primer site) was used, and cDNA carried unique molecular identifiers. TCRdb redid the calling of the 5' RACE reads with MiXCR, one entry per CDR3 protein. The sample holds hundreds of thousands of distinct CDR3 sequences; 8.6% are singletons and the top ten take approximately 0.94%. Findings of the study overall: The degree of excess twin sharing was weaker in beta out-of-frame sequences. Alpha sequences out of frame and shared by twins had excess low generation probability.

Germline CDR1 MDHEN, CDR2 SYDVKM. The CDR3 has 15 amino acids. The J segment lost 0 bases and the V segment lost 6 bases, leaving 5 bases of the junction unmatched. The same data also went into a second study, on yellow fever vaccine responses in identical twins.

The sequencing input was PBMCs. The chain employs TRBV28 and TRBJ1-1; TRBD1 matches 9 bases. This TCR was sampled from a woman under 30 in good health. CDR3 amino acids: CASRSGTGMNTEAFF. The CDR3 nucleotides read TGTGCCAGCAGGTCCGGGACAGGGATGAACACTGAAGCTTTCTTT.